The 11 T cell receptor beta chains given below trace back to one sample, sequenced in a study of vaccination and CD4 T cells after COVID-19. Antigens of these TCRs are unknown. The treatment denotes: approximately nine-day PBMC culture with coronavirus spike peptide pools or control peptides (ViraFEST assay). The Oncomine TCR Beta short-read assay sequenced DNA from cultured CD4+ T cells. One entry per CDR3 protein results from TCRdb running MiXCR on the PCR reads. The sample contains approximately 10,000 distinct CDR3 sequences, around 75% of which appear only once. The sequenced sample consisted of CD4+ T cells from blood, cultured in vitro. All receptors derive from a human donor who had recovered from COVID-19.

V usage is TRBV6-2 or TRBV6-3 and J usage is TRBJ1-5; possible D gene TRBD1, 6 bases. Trimming removed 7 bases at V and 4 bases at J, with 20 bases between. CDR1 MNHEY and CDR2 SVGEGT come from the germline V gene. The CDR3 extends over 16 amino acids. The CDR3, as DNA: TGTGCCAGCAACGACTACCGGAGAGGGGGGAATCAGCCCCAGCATTTT. It yields the protein CASNDYRRGGNQPQHF.

The V gene is TRBV20-1, the J gene TRBJ2-4; D gene ambiguous. There are 16 residues in the CDR3. The germline CDR1 and CDR2 sequences are DFQATT and SNEGSKA (reference sequence). V was trimmed by 5 bases and J by 0 bases, leaving 17 bases between them. CDR3: CSALRPGSLAKNIQYF. The CDR3 nucleotides are TGCAGTGCTCTTCGACCTGGTTCCTTAGCCAAAAACATTCAGTACTTC.

The chain has TRBV2 and TRBJ1-2, with D possibly matching TRBD1 (5 bases). This CDR3 spans 13 amino acids. CDR1 and CDR2 (germline): SNHLY, FYNNEI. V lost 2 bases, J lost 5 bases, and 9 bases lay in between. This CDR3 reads CASSEPGRYGYTF. CDR3 bases: TGTGCCAGCAGTGAACCAGGGAGGTATGGCTACACCTTC.

This clonotype was detected only a few times. The V and J genes are TRBV5-6 and TRBJ1-6, with D hard to call. Germline V CDR1 and CDR2: SGHDT, YYEEEE. This CDR3 is built from 17 residues. V lost 4 bases to trimming and J lost 8 bases, with 22 bases between them. CDR3 DNA: TGTGCCAGCAGCCCCGGAGGAGTCGGCCCATCGGATTCACCCCTCCACTTT. This sequence encodes CASSPGGVGPSDSPLHF.

V gene TRBV7-6 combines with J gene TRBJ1-4; perhaps TRBD1 as D (5 bases). V was trimmed by 1 base and J by 1 base, leaving 7 bases between them. Germline CDR1 is SGHVS and CDR2 is FNYEAQ. The length of the CDR3 is 15 residues. The DNA of the CDR3 is TGTGCCAGCAGCTTAGGACAGTTAACTAATGAAAAACTGTTTTTT. This translates into CASSLGQLTNEKLFF.

The CDR3 DNA sequence: TGTGCCAGCAGTTTGGACTACCGGAGCACAGATACGCAGTATTTT. It is translated as CASSLDYRSTDTQYF. The rearrangement links TRBV27 to TRBJ2-3, with D possibly being TRBD2 (6 bases). V lost 3 bases to trimming and J lost 0 bases, with 10 bases between them. Germline V gives CDR1 MNHEY, CDR2 SMNVEV (reference sequence). The CDR3 contains 15 residues.

The chain combines TRBV7-3 with TRBJ2-3; D remains unclear. Per germline, CDR1 SGHTA and CDR2 FQGTGA. This CDR3 is 17 amino acids long. V dropped 1 base and J dropped 1 base, with 15 bases sitting between them. The CDR3 is CASSLISANGGTDTQYF. As DNA, the CDR3 is TGTGCCAGCAGCTTAATATCCGCGAACGGCGGCACAGATACGCAGTATTTT.

V gene TRBV5-1 combines with J gene TRBJ2-3, with 13 nucleotides matching TRBD2. The junction had 6 bases not matched to a gene; V was cut back by 4 bases and J by 1 base. There are 17 residues in the CDR3. Germline V gene data show CDR1 as SGHRS and CDR2 as YFSETQ. In DNA, the CDR3 is TGCGCCAGCAGCATAGGAGGACTAGCGGGAGGCACAGATACGCAGTATTTT. Protein: CASSIGGLAGGTDTQYF.

The rearrangement links TRBV6-5 to TRBJ2-1, with D unresolved. The germline V and J ends were trimmed by 2 bases and 4 bases, with 6 bases remaining between them. Germline V gene lookup returns CDR1 MNHEY and CDR2 SVGAGI. This CDR3 region has 13 residues. This CDR3 is CASSYDKYNEQFF. The CDR3 bases are TGTGCCAGCAGTTACGACAAGTACAATGAGCAGTTCTTC.

The chain couples TRBV24-1 to TRBJ1-2, with 11 bases matching TRBD1. Germline CDR1 is KGHDR and CDR2 is SFDVKD. The CDR3 has 17 residues. J gave up 7 bases and V 3 bases, and 12 bases lay outside the gene matches. CDR3 protein: CATSDAGTGGAGGGYTF. DNA for the CDR3: TGTGCCACCAGTGATGCCGGGACAGGGGGGGCCGGTGGTGGCTACACCTTC.

This clonotype was observed once. V gene TRBV20-1 combines with J gene TRBJ1-2; D perhaps matches TRBD1 (5 bases). Germline V gene sequence: CDR1 DFQATT, CDR2 SNEGSKA (reference sequence). The V and J ends lost 6 bases and 4 bases respectively, with 21 bases between them. The CDR3 sequence is 15 residues long. The CDR3 region has the DNA TGCAGTGCCCGAAAACCCGACACCGGGGGCTATGGCTACACCTTC. Translating gives CSARKPDTGGYGYTF.